The 25 T cell receptor beta chains reported below all come from one sample, sequenced in a study of technical replicates of blood from several donors. Generated by immunoSEQ multiplex PCR, the TCRdb table keeps only in-frame clones and is missing some. The table has 95,000 to 100,000 clones, just over 95% seen once; the top ten hold 0.2% to 0.25%. The material sequenced was T cells isolated from PBMCs. These receptors were taken from a human donor in good health.

The chain carries TRBV7-9 and TRBJ2-7; D uncertain. Per the germline V gene, CDR1 is SEHNR and CDR2 is FQNEAQ (reference sequence). Trimming pared 5 bases from V and 4 bases from J, leaving 6 bases between. CDR3 length: 11 amino acids. This CDR3 is CASSTAYEQYF. CDR3 DNA: TGTGCCAGCAGCACCGCGTACGAGCAGTACTTC.

This chain joins TRBV29-1 and TRBJ2-5, with 10 bases matching TRBD1. The junction had 2 bases not matched to a gene; V was cut back by 6 bases and J by 4 bases. Germline CDR1 and CDR2: SQVTM and ANQGSEA. The CDR3 sequence is 12 residues long. CDR3 protein: CSVDRGRETQYF. CDR3 nucleotide sequence: TGCAGCGTCGACAGGGGGCGAGAGACCCAGTACTTC. Full variable domain (rest looked up from reference TRBV29-1 and TRBJ2-5): SAVISQKPSRDICQRGTSLTIQCQVDSQVTMMFWYRQQPGQSLTLIATANQGSEATYESGFVIDKFPISRPNLTFSTLTVSNMSPEDSSIYLCSVDRGRETQYFGPGTRLLVL.

This clone was recorded once. The genes are TRBV5-1 and TRBJ2-3; D may be TRBD2 (5 bases). V dropped 1 base and J dropped 2 bases, with 11 bases sitting between them. The CDR3 covers 15 residues. CDR1 and CDR2 (germline): SGHRS, YFSETQ. CDR3 loop: CASSLRGSYTDTQYF. The DNA of the CDR3 is TGCGCCAGCAGCTTGCGAGGGTCCTACACAGATACGCAGTATTTT. The full variable domain, in which reference TRBV5-1 and TRBJ2-3 provide the parts outside the CDR3, is KAGVTQTPRYLIKTRGQQVTLSCSPISGHRSVSWYQQTPGQGLQFLFEYFSETQRNKGNFPGRFSGRQFSNSRSEMNVSTLELGDSALYLCASSLRGSYTDTQYFGPGTRLTVL.

This chain joins TRBV6-6 and TRBJ1-2; D may be TRBD1 (5 bases). The length of the CDR3 is 14 residues. The germline CDR1 and CDR2 sequences are MNHNY and SVGAGI (reference sequence). V lost 3 bases and J lost 5, with 13 bases in between. The CDR3 loop reads CASSYWARDYGYTF. The CDR3 DNA sequence: TGTGCCAGCAGTTATTGGGCCAGGGATTATGGCTACACCTTC.

J is TRBJ1-2 and V is TRBV4-1; a weak D match, TRBD1 (5 bases). The CDR3 consists of 18 residues. With 3 bases removed from V and 0 bases from J, the gap between germline ends came to 20 bases. Germline assignment: CDR1 MGHRA and CDR2 YSYEKL. The CDR3 is CASSHPQVALPSNYGYTF. CDR3 DNA sequence: TGCGCCAGCAGCCACCCACAGGTCGCCCTGCCCTCTAACTATGGCTACACCTTC.

This rearrangement joins TRBV7-8 to TRBJ1-1; 7 bases match TRBD1. Germline loops: CDR1 SGHVS, CDR2 FQNEAQ. The trim removed 4 bases at V and 5 bases at J, leaving 7 bases unmatched. This CDR3 comprises 14 residues. In DNA, the CDR3 is TGTGCCAGCAGCTCGGGACAGTGGGAAACTGAAGCTTTCTTT. Encoded protein: CASSSGQWETEAFF. The full variable domain, rest sourced from reference TRBV7-8 and TRBJ1-1, is GAGVSQSPRYKVAKRGQDVALRCDPISGHVSLFWYQQALGQGPEFLTYFQNEAQLDKSGLPSDRFFAERPEGSVSTLKIQRTQQEDSAVYLCASSSGQWETEAFFGQGTRLTVV.

The rearrangement uses TRBV9 and TRBJ1-2; D gene ambiguous. The CDR3 covers 13 residues. Germline CDR1 reads SGDLS; CDR2 reads YYNGEE. Trimming shortened V by 3 bases and J by 7 bases, and 13 bases separated the two germline ends. CDR3 in DNA: TGTGCCAGCAGCGACCGCCTAGTTAGTGGCTACACCTTC. Translated: CASSDRLVSGYTF.

The chain has TRBV27 and TRBJ1-2, with D unclear. V was cut by 5 bases and J by 4 bases, with 5 bases left in between. The CDR3 is made up of 11 amino acids. Looked up from germline, CDR1 is MNHEY and CDR2 is SMNVEV (reference sequence). The CDR3 sequence is CASSGRYGYTF. The CDR3 DNA follows: TGTGCCAGCAGTGGCCGCTATGGCTACACCTTC.

This clone was observed once. This chain uses TRBV10-3 with TRBJ2-5; 7 nucleotides match TRBD1. This CDR3 has 16 amino acids. Trimming removed 2 bases from V and 2 bases from J; junction bases left unmatched: 8. The germline V gene encodes CDR1 ENHRY and CDR2 SYGVKD. The CDR3 reads CAISENYRGAQETQYF. CDR3 DNA: TGTGCCATCAGTGAGAACTACAGGGGAGCTCAAGAGACCCAGTACTTC.

The chain recombines TRBV15 with TRBJ2-3; TRBD1 might be the D (5 bases). This CDR3 has 16 residues. Trimming left V 0 bases short and J 2 bases short, with 12 bases between. The V gene's germline CDR1 is LNHNV and CDR2 YYDKDF (reference sequence). CDR3 amino acids: CATSREALGATDTQYF. In DNA form, the CDR3 reads TGTGCCACCAGCAGAGAGGCCTTAGGGGCCACAGATACGCAGTATTTT.

The chain links TRBV5-1 to TRBJ1-2, with TRBD1 matching over 7 bases. V dropped 5 bases and J dropped 1; count of bases not matched to a gene: 5. The CDR3 extends over 14 amino acids. From germline, CDR1 is SGHRS and CDR2 YFSETQ. The CDR3 DNA is TGCGCCAGCAGTCTGACAGGGAATAACTATGGCTACACCTTC. Protein sequence: CASSLTGNNYGYTF. Full variable domain (rest looked up from reference TRBV5-1 and TRBJ1-2): KAGVTQTPRYLIKTRGQQVTLSCSPISGHRSVSWYQQTPGQGLQFLFEYFSETQRNKGNFPGRFSGRQFSNSRSEMNVSTLELGDSALYLCASSLTGNNYGYTFGSGTRLTVV.

This clone was found once. The chain carries TRBV7-9 and TRBJ2-7; D gene uncertain. The CDR3 has 12 amino acids. The germline V gene has CDR1 SEHNR and CDR2 FQNEAQ (reference sequence). V dropped 6 bases and J dropped 4 bases, with 10 bases sitting between them. The CDR3 loop is CASSRLPYEQYF. The CDR3 DNA is TGTGCCAGCAGTCGACTGCCATACGAGCAGTACTTC. Supplemented by reference TRBV7-9 and TRBJ2-7, the full variable domain reads DTGVSQNPRHKITKRGQNVTFRCDPISEHNRLYWYRQTLGQGPEFLTYFQNEAQLEKSRLLSDRFSAERPKGSFSTLEIQRTEQGDSAMYLCASSRLPYEQYFGPGTRLTVT.

The J gene is TRBJ1-5, the V gene TRBV7-8; tentatively, D is TRBD1 (5 bases). Trimming stripped 0 bases from V and 7 bases from J, with 22 bases between. The CDR3 loop spans 18 amino acids. Germline CDR1 and CDR2: SGHVS and FQNEAQ. CDR3 nucleotides: TGTGCCAGCAGCTTAGCCCGGGATTGGACTCAGCGGGGGCAGCCCCAGCATTTT. This sequence encodes CASSLARDWTQRGQPQHF.

The chain uses TRBV27 and TRBJ2-7; D may be TRBD2 (6 bases). Germline assignment: CDR1 MNHEY and CDR2 SMNVEV (reference sequence). Between the trimmed V and J ends, which lost 8 bases and 4 bases, there was a span of 18 bases. The CDR3 is 14 residues long. For the CDR3, the DNA is TGTGCCAGCGGTCAGGGCGGGGCCGCTTACGAGCAGTACTTC. Translation: CASGQGGAAYEQYF.

V gene TRBV7-8 combines with J gene TRBJ1-1, with TRBD1 matching over 10 bases. Germline V gene data show CDR1 as SGHVS and CDR2 as FQNEAQ. The CDR3 length is 17 residues. Trimming cost V 2 bases and J 0 bases; bases outside gene matches: 6. CDR3: CASSLSGDRGLNTEAFF. The CDR3 region has the DNA TGTGCCAGCAGCTTAAGCGGGGACAGGGGTCTGAACACTGAAGCTTTCTTT.

V and J are TRBV2 and TRBJ1-2; TRBD1 agrees at 7 bases. This CDR3 has 15 amino acids. CDR1 and CDR2 from the germline V gene are SNHLY and FYNNEI. V lost 5 bases, J lost 2 bases, and 8 bases stayed unmatched. The CDR3: CASSIDRAKNYGYTF. CDR3 coding DNA: TGTGCCAGCAGTATAGACAGGGCCAAGAACTATGGCTACACCTTC. Based on the CDR3 plus reference TRBV2 and TRBJ1-2, the full variable domain is EPEVTQTPSHQVTQMGQEVILRCVPISNHLYFYWYRQILGQKVEFLVSFYNNEISEKSEIFDDQFSVERPDGSNFTLKIRSTKLEDSAMYFCASSIDRAKNYGYTFGSGTRLTVV.

This clone has a single count. The rearrangement links TRBV19 to TRBJ1-5; D is unclear. The CDR3 is made up of 13 amino acids. Trimming took 3 bases from V and 7 from J, leaving 10 bases between them. Germline CDR1 and CDR2: LNHDA and SQIVND (reference sequence). The CDR3 protein is CASSIRGNQPQHF. CDR3 in DNA: TGTGCCAGTAGTATCCGAGGGAACCAGCCCCAGCATTTT.

V and J are TRBV5-1 and TRBJ2-1, with 9 positions matching TRBD1. The length of the CDR3 is 15 residues. Germline trimming cut 0 bases from V and 9 bases from J; bases unmatched to any gene: 7. CDR1 is SGHRS, CDR2 YFSETQ, per germline. The CDR3 loop reads CASSLAWTGVGEQFF. The CDR3 nucleotides are TGCGCCAGCAGCTTGGCCTGGACAGGGGTAGGTGAGCAGTTCTTC.

This chain joins TRBV9 and TRBJ1-1; weak D call: TRBD1 (6 bases). Germline V gene lookup returns CDR1 SGDLS and CDR2 YYNGEE. V dropped 0 bases and J dropped 5 bases, with 14 bases sitting between them. This CDR3 is 15 amino acids long. The CDR3 loop reads CASSVAQGLGTEAFF. As DNA, the CDR3 is TGTGCCAGCAGCGTAGCCCAGGGGTTGGGGACTGAAGCTTTCTTT.

This chain links TRBV6-5 with TRBJ1-2; D may be TRBD1 (6 bases). The CDR3 spans 12 residues. V gave up 8 bases and J gave up 2 bases, with 9 bases separating them. Germline V lookup: CDR1 MNHEY, CDR2 SVGAGI. DNA of the CDR3: TGTGCCAGCCGGACAGAGAACTATGGCTACACCTTC. Amino acids: CASRTENYGYTF.

The CDR3 DNA reads TGTGCCAGCAGCGAGCGGCGGGTTGGCACAGATACGCAGTATTTT. The encoded protein is CASSERRVGTDTQYF. The V gene is TRBV7-6, the J gene TRBJ2-3; TRBD2 might be the D (5 bases). Trimming cost V 5 bases and J 1 base, with 13 bases left between them. Germline CDR1 reads SGHVS; CDR2 reads FNYEAQ. The CDR3 is made up of 15 amino acids.

This clone was found once. V is TRBV27 and J is TRBJ2-2, with a weak D call TRBD1 (5 bases). This CDR3 has 14 amino acids. The V gene lost 2 bases and the J gene lost 1 base, with 5 bases spanning the gap. The germline V gene encodes CDR1 MNHEY and CDR2 SMNVEV (reference sequence). The DNA for the CDR3 is TGTGCCAGCAGTTTAAGGGGGAACACCGGGGAGCTGTTTTTT. Protein product: CASSLRGNTGELFF.

The chain is built from TRBV5-1 and TRBJ2-3; TRBD2 is a possible D gene (5 bases). The CDR3 has 15 residues. CDR1 and CDR2 from the germline V gene are SGHRS and YFSETQ. V lost 3 bases and J lost 2, with 13 bases in between. The CDR3 sequence is CASSSDWEYTDTQYF. DNA for the CDR3: TGCGCCAGCAGCTCCGACTGGGAGTACACAGATACGCAGTATTTT. Complete variable domain (other parts from reference TRBV5-1 and TRBJ2-3): KAGVTQTPRYLIKTRGQQVTLSCSPISGHRSVSWYQQTPGQGLQFLFEYFSETQRNKGNFPGRFSGRQFSNSRSEMNVSTLELGDSALYLCASSSDWEYTDTQYFGPGTRLTVL.

This rearrangement joins TRBV5-4 to TRBJ2-7; 7 bases are shared with TRBD1. The germline V gene has CDR1 SGHNT and CDR2 YYREEE (reference sequence). V gave up 2 bases and J gave up 5 bases; unmatched junction bases: 4. CDR3 size: 13 residues. The CDR3 is CASSLDRANEQYF. The CDR3 DNA reads as TGTGCCAGCAGCTTAGACAGGGCCAACGAGCAGTACTTC.

CDR3 nucleotide sequence: TGTGCCAGCAGCTTTTACGGGGGGGCCTACGAGCAGTACTTC. Translating gives CASSFYGGAYEQYF. The chain recombines TRBV5-4 with TRBJ2-7, with 8 bases identical to TRBD2. The germline CDR1 and CDR2 sequences are SGHNT and YYREEE (reference sequence). J lost 2 bases, V lost 2 bases, and 3 bases had no gene match. The CDR3 has 14 amino acids.